These T cell receptor beta chains were read from a single sample in a study of monozygotic twins with inflammatory bowel disease. TCRdb re-called the 5' RACE reads and gives one entry per CDR3 protein, without DNA. The sample has more than 120,000 distinct CDR3 sequences. Sequencing was performed on blood. These receptors originate from a human donor with ulcerative colitis or Crohn's disease, or a healthy co-twin of an affected twin (not recorded which). The CDR3 runs from the conserved cysteine through the conserved F or W.

j_call | v_call | cdr3_aa
TRBJ1-6 | TRBV5-1 | CASSSHPGGANSPLHF
TRBJ2-3 | TRBV12-3/TRBV12-4 | CASSFGMSTDTQYF
TRBJ2-3 | TRBV20-1 | CSARAGGADTQYF
TRBJ2-1 | TRBV6-5 | CASSYSGGASEQFF
TRBJ1-2 | TRBV12-2 | CAKGPPNYGYTF
TRBJ2-4 | TRBV7-9 | CASSSSPGGVLKNIQYF
TRBJ2-5 | TRBV20-1 | CSARDGRSETQYF
TRBJ1-5 | TRBV7-2 | CASSSPGQGGWPQHF
TRBJ1-5 | TRBV4-2 | CASSQGTLSNQPQHF
TRBJ1-5 | TRBV27 | CASSPGRNQPQHF
TRBJ2-1 | TRBV14 | CASSQVSGGGRRFF
TRBJ2-5 | TRBV19 | CASSPGTAVSTQYF
TRBJ1-5 | TRBV11-1 | CASSQHRGQGFLGNQPQHF
TRBJ1-5 | TRBV30 | CAWSVYRGSNQPQHF
TRBJ1-1 | TRBV5-8 | CASRPTGGSEAFF
TRBJ2-1 | TRBV29-1 | CSLGQGRGNEQFF
TRBJ2-1 | TRBV5-4 | CASSLWVGSYNEQFF
TRBJ1-6 | TRBV20-1 | CSARSTGTFNSPLHF
TRBJ2-2 | TRBV5-5 | CASSYGGNTGELFF
TRBJ1-6 | TRBV6-2/TRBV6-3 | CASSSWTGSSYNSPLHF
TRBJ1-5 | TRBV6-1 | CASRSDRGNQPQHF
TRBJ2-1 | TRBV7-2 | CASSLDLSRQFF
TRBJ2-5 | TRBV6-1 | CASTSPWETQYF
TRBJ2-3 | TRBV20-1 | CSAREGASTDTQYF
TRBJ1-2 | TRBV20-1 | CSANDRAYGYTF
TRBJ2-1 | TRBV7-6 | CASSWPTGQGARNEQFF
TRBJ1-5 | TRBV4-1 | CASSQGADRAISRTQPQHF
TRBJ2-3 | TRBV7-2 | CASVRSPGSGVSYTQYF
TRBJ2-6 | TRBV19 | CASTSGTSGANVLTF
TRBJ2-3 | TRBV12-3/TRBV12-4 | CASSPPTTDTQYF
TRBJ2-5 | TRBV11-1 | CASSLPGTASQETQYF
TRBJ1-6 | TRBV20-1 | CSARDVDNSPLHF
TRBJ2-1 | TRBV7-2 | CASSARLANEQFF
TRBJ1-5 | TRBV7-3 | CASSLSAGRSLGSNQPQHF
TRBJ1-5 | TRBV5-1 | CASSPDRGRNQPQHF
TRBJ1-5 | TRBV27 | CASRPGRDRSNQPQHF
TRBJ2-1 | TRBV3-1 | CASSLKNEQFF
TRBJ1-2 | TRBV20-1 | CSAITQNYGYTF
TRBJ2-3 | TRBV5-1 | CASSPQGEVWYF
TRBJ2-3 | TRBV4-2 | CASSQLRDGSTDTQYF
TRBJ1-4 | TRBV5-1 | CASSSQGTTNEKLFF
TRBJ1-2 | TRBV12-3/TRBV12-4 | CASSSIPRALYGYTF
TRBJ2-1 | TRBV4-1 | CASSQWPSGRRYEQFF
TRBJ2-5 | TRBV20-1 | CSARDELLQETQYF
TRBJ1-2 | TRBV7-2 | CASSSLTGNYGYTF
TRBJ2-2 | TRBV5-1 | CASSFGRGETGELFF
TRBJ2-7 | TRBV27 | CASSQGDPYEQYF
TRBJ2-7 | TRBV18 | CASSPREGHLAYEQYF
TRBJ1-5 | TRBV18 | CASSTQGQGGNQPQHF
TRBJ2-1 | TRBV11-2 | CASSETGRTYNEQFF
TRBJ1-5 | TRBV20-1 | CSARDRWGGYSNQPQHF
TRBJ1-5 | TRBV5-6 | CASSYRLGDQPQHF
TRBJ2-3 | TRBV12-5 | CASGLGQTSTDTQYF